This T cell receptor (beta chain) appears in the sequencing data of a study of blood T cells in healthy people across ages. About this clonotype: Its antigen remains unidentified.

Study-level points and caveats: Relative to aged donors, long-lived donors carried more naive CD4+ cells and displayed higher diversity.

Next came a second PCR, run for about 7 to 12 cycles, which used a sample-barcoded 5' primer along with a J-beta primer mix. TCRdb itself ran the 5' RACE reads through MiXCR, one entry per CDR3 protein. This sample has around 820,000 distinct CDR3 sequences; around a quarter occur once, and the top ten carry around 3.6%. The data also belong to a second study, concerning T cells of mothers and their children. Per that study: Donors were a few healthy Caucasian mothers and their six children. Barcodes and 2-4 random nucleotides were added by M1S in the second PCR.

The sequencing input was blood. This clonotype originated in a boy younger than 18 in good health.

The CDR3 DNA follows: TGCAGTGCTCAAGACCGTTACTCTGGAAACACCATATATTTT. Translation: CSAQDRYSGNTIYF. The rearrangement joins TRBV20-1 to TRBJ1-3; D gene unclear. The CDR3 is 14 residues long. Per the germline V gene, CDR1 is DFQATT and CDR2 is SNEGSKA (reference sequence). Trimming pared 5 bases from V and 0 bases from J, leaving 11 bases between.